This passage covers 8 T cell receptor beta chains from one sample sequenced in a study of T cell clonotyping in hematopoietic cell transplantation. Indicated time point: recipient sample about 28 days before transplant, after cytoreduction. Clones were read by immunoSEQ multiplex PCR, and TCRdb kept only the in-frame ones, dropping some. The repertoire holds fewer than 50,000 clones, with approximately 90% as singletons. The material sequenced was peripheral blood mononuclear cells, taken before stem cell transplant. The receptors come from a man in his 60s with biphenotypic leukemia. Some clones in this sample may be carry-over from other donors' samples.

V gene TRBV6-5 combines with J gene TRBJ1-2, with TRBD1 matching over 9 bases. Per the germline V gene, CDR1 is MNHEY and CDR2 is SVGAGI. This CDR3 contains 13 residues. V lost 6 bases and J lost 8; bases outside the gene matches: 7. The CDR3 loop reads CASSRTGEGGYTF. The CDR3 region has the DNA TGTGCCAGCAGCCGGACAGGGGAAGGGGGCTACACCTTC.

V and J are TRBV11-2 and TRBJ2-7, with a possible D match to TRBD1 (5 bases). Trimming stripped 5 bases from V and 0 bases from J, with 17 bases between. Germline V CDR1 and CDR2: SGHAT, FQNNGV. The CDR3 loop spans 16 amino acids. The CDR3 spells CASSGIGASSSYEQYF. DNA for the CDR3: TGTGCCAGCAGCGGAATAGGGGCTTCCAGCTCCTACGAGCAGTACTTC.

The V call is TRBV30, the J call TRBJ1-1; D not certain. The CDR3 length is 14 residues. The germline gives CDR1 GTSNPN, CDR2 SVGIG (reference sequence). With 2 bases removed from V and 1 base from J, the gap between germline ends came to 11 bases. CDR3 in DNA: TGTGCCTGGAGTCGGCGAGGAGGGAACACTGAAGCTTTCTTT. This sequence encodes CAWSRRGGNTEAFF.

The count of this clone is one. The rearrangement joins TRBV7-2 to TRBJ2-7; D remains ambiguous. The V gene lost 7 bases and the J gene lost 6 bases, with 16 bases spanning the gap. Germline lookup yields CDR1 SGHTA and CDR2 FQGNSA. The CDR3 runs 13 residues. The CDR3 here is CASTLPSESEQYF. DNA for the CDR3: TGTGCCAGCACCCTCCCTTCGGAATCCGAGCAGTACTTC.

The rearrangement uses TRBV2 and TRBJ2-7; the match to TRBD2 covers 13 bases. V lost 6 bases, J lost 7 bases, and 9 bases stayed unmatched. Germline V gives CDR1 SNHLY, CDR2 FYNNEI. This CDR3 has 15 amino acids. CDR3 sequence reads: CASRPLAGGSGEQYF. CDR3 nucleotides: TGTGCCAGCAGGCCACTAGCGGGAGGGTCGGGAGAGCAGTACTTC.

This chain links TRBV30 with TRBJ2-7; D remains ambiguous. V lost 2 bases and J 5 bases, leaving 10 bases between the germline ends. This CDR3 spans 12 amino acids. From germline, CDR1 is GTSNPN and CDR2 SVGIG (reference sequence). The CDR3 bases are TGTGCCTGGAGTTCGGATCGAAACGAGCAGTACTTC. Its translation is CAWSSDRNEQYF.

This clone was counted between two and nine times. V and J are TRBV4-1 and TRBJ2-6; maybe TRBD1 (7 bases). Per the germline V gene, CDR1 is MGHRA and CDR2 is YSYEKL. The CDR3 length is 18 residues. V lost 1 base to trimming and J lost 0 bases, with 13 bases between them. CDR3 coding DNA: TGCGCCAGCAGCCAAGGACCAGGGGGGATCTCTGGGGCCAACGTCCTGACTTTC. This translates into CASSQGPGGISGANVLTF.

V usage is TRBV4-2 and J usage is TRBJ2-2; TRBD2 matches at 12 bases. Trimming at V came to 4 bases and at J to 3 bases, leaving 12 bases not matched to a gene. CDR1 LGHNA and CDR2 YNFKEQ come from the germline V gene. This CDR3 is built from 19 residues. CDR3: CASSLSLASGRGYTGELFF. The CDR3 DNA reads TGTGCCAGCAGCCTCTCCTTGGCTAGCGGGAGGGGATACACCGGGGAGCTGTTTTTT.